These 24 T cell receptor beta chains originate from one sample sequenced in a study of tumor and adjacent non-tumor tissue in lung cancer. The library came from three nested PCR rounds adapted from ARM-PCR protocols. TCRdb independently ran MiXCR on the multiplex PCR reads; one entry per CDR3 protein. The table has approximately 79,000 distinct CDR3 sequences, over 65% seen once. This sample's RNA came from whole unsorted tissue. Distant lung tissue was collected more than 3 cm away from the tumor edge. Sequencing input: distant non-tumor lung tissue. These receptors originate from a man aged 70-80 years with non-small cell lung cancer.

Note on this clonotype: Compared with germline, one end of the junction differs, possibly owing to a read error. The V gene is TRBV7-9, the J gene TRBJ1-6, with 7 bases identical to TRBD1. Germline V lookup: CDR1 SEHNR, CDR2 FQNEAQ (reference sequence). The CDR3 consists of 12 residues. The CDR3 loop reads CASSNRGSALLF. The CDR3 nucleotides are TGTGCGAGCAGCAACAGGGGTTCAGCCCTCCTCTTT.

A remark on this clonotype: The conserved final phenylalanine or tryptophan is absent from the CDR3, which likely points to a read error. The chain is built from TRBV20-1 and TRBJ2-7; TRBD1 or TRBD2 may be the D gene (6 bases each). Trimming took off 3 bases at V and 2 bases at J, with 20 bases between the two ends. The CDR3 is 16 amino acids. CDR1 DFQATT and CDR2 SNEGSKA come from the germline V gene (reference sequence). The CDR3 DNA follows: TGCAGTGCTAGGAATACGCCCGGGGGCGGTACCTACGAGCAGTACTTA. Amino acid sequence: CSARNTPGGGTYEQYL.

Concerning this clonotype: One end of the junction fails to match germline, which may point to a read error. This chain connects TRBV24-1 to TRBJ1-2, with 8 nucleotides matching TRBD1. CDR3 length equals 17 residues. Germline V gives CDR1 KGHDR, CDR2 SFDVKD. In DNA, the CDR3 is TGTGCCACCAGTGATCCACTCGGACAGGGAAAGAATTATGACTACACCTTC. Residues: CATSDPLGQGKNYDYTF.

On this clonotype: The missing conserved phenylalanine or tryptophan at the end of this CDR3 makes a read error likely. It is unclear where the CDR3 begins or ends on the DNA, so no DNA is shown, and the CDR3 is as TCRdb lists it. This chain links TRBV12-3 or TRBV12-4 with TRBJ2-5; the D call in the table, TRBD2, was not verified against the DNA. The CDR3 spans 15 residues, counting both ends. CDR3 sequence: CASSALAGVVETQYL.

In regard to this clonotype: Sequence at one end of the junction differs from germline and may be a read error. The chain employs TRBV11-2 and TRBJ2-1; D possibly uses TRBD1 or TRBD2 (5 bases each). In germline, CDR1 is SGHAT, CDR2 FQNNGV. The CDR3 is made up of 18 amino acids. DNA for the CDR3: TGTGTCAGCAGCTTAGAACGTCTGGGGCGGACTTCCTACAATGAGGAGTTATTC. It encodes CVSSLERLGRTSYNEELF.

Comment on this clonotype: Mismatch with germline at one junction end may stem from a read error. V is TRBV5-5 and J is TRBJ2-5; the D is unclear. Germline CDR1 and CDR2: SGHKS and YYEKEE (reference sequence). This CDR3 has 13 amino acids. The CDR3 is CANSLVSPETQYF. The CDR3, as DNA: TGTGCCAATAGCTTGGTCAGTCCGGAGACCCAGTATTTC.

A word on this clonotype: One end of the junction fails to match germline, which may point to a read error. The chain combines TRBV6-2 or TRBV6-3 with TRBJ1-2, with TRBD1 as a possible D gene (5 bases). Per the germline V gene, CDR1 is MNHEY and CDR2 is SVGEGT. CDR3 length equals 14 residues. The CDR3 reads CASNTNRTNYGYTF. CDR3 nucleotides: TGTGCCAGCAATACGAACAGGACTAATTATGGCTACACCTTC.

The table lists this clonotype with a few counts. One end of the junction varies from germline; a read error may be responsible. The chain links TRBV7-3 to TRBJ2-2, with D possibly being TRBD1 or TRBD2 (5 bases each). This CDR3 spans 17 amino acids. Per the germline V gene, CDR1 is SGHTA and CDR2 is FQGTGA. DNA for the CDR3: TGTGCCAGCAGCATGACTACCTGGGACGCGAACACGGGGGAGCTGTTTTTT. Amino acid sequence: CASSMTTWDANTGELFF.

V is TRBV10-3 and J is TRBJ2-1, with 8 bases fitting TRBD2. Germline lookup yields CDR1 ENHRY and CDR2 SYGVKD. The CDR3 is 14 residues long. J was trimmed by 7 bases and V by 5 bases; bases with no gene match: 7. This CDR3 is CAISPPLAANEQFF. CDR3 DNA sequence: TGTGCCATCAGTCCCCCACTAGCGGCGAATGAGCAGTTCTTC.

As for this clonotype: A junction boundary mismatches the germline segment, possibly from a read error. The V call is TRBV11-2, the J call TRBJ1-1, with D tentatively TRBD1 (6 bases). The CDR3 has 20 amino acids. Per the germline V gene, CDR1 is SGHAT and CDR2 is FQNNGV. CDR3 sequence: CASSLTGLGLGDLLDTEAFF. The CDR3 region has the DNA TGCGCCAGCAGCTTGACAGGATTGGGCCTTGGGGATTTATTGGACACTGAAGCTTTCTTT.

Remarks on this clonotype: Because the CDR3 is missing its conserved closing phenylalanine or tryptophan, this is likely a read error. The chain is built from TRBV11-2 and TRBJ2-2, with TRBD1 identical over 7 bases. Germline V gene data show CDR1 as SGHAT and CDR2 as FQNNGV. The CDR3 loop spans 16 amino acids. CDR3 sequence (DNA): TGTGACAGCAGCTTAGTGGGCACAGGGGTTAGCGGGGAGCTGTTTCTT. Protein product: CDSSLVGTGVSGELFL.

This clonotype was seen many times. The CDR3 protein is CASSEIPGGDYTYEQYF. The DNA of the CDR3 is TGTGCCAGCAGTGAAATTCCGGGGGGGGATTACACCTACGAGCAGTACTTC. V usage is TRBV6-1 and J usage is TRBJ2-7; 8 bases align to TRBD2. This CDR3 spans 17 amino acids. V was pared by 2 bases and J by 2 bases, with 11 bases of the junction left unmatched. The germline gives CDR1 MNHNS, CDR2 SASEGT.

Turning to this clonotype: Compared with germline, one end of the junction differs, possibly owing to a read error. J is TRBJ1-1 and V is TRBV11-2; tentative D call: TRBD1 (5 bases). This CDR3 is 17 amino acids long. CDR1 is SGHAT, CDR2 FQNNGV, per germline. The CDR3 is CASSLRGRDKLNTEAFF. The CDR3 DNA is TGTGCCAGCAGCTTACGGGGGAGGGATAAGTTGAATACTGAAGCTTTCTTT.

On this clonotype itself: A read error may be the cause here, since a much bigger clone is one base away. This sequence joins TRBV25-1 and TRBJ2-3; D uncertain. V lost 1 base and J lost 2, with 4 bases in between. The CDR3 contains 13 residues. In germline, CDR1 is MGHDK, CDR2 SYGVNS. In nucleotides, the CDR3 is TGTGCCAGCAGTGAATGCATCACAGATACGCAGTATTTT. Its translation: CASSECITDTQYF.

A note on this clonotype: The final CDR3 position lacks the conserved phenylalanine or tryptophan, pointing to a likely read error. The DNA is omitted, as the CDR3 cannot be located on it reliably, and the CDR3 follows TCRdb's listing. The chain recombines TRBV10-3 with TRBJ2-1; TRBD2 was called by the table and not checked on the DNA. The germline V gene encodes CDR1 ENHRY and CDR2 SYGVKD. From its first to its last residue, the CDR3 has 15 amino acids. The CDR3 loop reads CAISEKGSSYNEQSL.

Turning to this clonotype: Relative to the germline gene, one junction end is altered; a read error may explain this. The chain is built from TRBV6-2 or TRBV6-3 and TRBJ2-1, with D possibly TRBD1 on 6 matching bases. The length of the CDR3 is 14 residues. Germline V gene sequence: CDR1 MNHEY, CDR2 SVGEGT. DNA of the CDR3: TGTGCCAGCAGCAGTGGACAGTCCTACAATGAGCAATTCTTC. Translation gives CASSSGQSYNEQFF.

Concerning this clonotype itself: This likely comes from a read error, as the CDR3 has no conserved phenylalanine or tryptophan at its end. CDR3 loop: CASSQPVGRKDTQYY. Written as DNA, the CDR3 is TGTGCCAGCAGTCAGCCCGTGGGCAGGAAAGATACGCAGTATTAT. The chain couples TRBV12-3 or TRBV12-4 to TRBJ2-3; D gene unclear. V gave up 5 bases and J gave up 5 bases, with 17 bases separating them. This CDR3 region has 15 residues.

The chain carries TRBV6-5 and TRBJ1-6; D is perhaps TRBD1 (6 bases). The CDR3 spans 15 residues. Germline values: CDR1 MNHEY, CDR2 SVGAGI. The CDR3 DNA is TGTGCAATCAGTTACAACAGGGTCAACAATTCACCCCTCCACTTT. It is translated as CAISYNRVNNSPLHF.

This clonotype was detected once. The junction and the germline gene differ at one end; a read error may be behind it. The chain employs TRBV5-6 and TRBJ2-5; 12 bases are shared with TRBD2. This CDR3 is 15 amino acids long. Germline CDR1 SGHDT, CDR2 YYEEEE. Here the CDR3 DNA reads TGTGCCAGCTGCTTGCCTAGCGGGAGGGCCGAGACACAGTACTTC. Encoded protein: CASCLPSGRAETQYF.

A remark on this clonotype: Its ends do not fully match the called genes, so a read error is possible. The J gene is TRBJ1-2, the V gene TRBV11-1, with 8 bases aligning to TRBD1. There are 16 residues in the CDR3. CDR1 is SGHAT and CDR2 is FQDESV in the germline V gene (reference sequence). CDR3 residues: CTSSDGQGHTSSGYTF. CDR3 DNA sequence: TGTACCAGCAGCGACGGACAGGGACATACCTCTTCTGGCTACACCTTC.

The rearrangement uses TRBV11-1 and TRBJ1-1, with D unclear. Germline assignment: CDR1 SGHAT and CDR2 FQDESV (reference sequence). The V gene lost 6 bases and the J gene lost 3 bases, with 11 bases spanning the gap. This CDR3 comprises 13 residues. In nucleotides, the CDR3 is TGTGCCAGCAGTGCCGACGGGGACACTGAAGCTTTCTTT. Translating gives CASSADGDTEAFF.

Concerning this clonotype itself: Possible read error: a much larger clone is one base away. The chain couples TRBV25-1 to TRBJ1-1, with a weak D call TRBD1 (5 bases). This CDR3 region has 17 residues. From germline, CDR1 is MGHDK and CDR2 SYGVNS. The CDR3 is CAGSGGPGLGWNTEAFF. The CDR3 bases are TGTGCCGGCAGTGGTGGGCCGGGGCTAGGCTGGAACACTGAAGCTTTCTTT.

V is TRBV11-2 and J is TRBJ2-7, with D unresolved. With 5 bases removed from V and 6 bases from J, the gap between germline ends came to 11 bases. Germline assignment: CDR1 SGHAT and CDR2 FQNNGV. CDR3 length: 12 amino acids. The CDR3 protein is CASSPDALEQYF. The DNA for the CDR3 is TGTGCCAGCAGCCCTGACGCCCTCGAGCAGTACTTC.

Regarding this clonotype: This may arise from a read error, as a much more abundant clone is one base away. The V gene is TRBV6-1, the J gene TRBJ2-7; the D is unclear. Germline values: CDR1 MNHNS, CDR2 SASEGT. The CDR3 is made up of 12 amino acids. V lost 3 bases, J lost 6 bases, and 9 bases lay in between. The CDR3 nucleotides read TGTGCCAGCAGTGAGTTAGGATGCGAGCAGTACTTC. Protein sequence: CASSELGCEQYF.